The 24 T cell receptor beta chains below come from one sample, sequenced in a study of vaccination and CD4 T cells after COVID-19. Stated treatment: approximately nine-day PBMC culture with coronavirus spike peptide pools or control peptides (ViraFEST assay). The antigens for these receptors are not known. The Oncomine TCR Beta short-read assay sequenced DNA from cultured CD4+ T cells. MiXCR, applied by TCRdb to the PCR reads, yields one record per CDR3 protein. The table includes about 18,000 distinct CDR3 sequences, approximately 50% detected once. Material: CD4+ T cells from blood, cultured in vitro, obtained before SARS-CoV-2 vaccination. Every receptor here comes from a human donor who received a COVID-19 vaccine.

The chain carries TRBV18 and TRBJ1-2; tentatively, D is TRBD1 (6 bases). This CDR3 contains 16 residues. Germline CDR1 and CDR2: KGHSH and LQKENI. Trimming took 3 bases from V and 4 from J, leaving 18 bases between them. CDR3 in DNA: TGTGCCAGCTCACCCCTGGGGGGGGGGGCCTTCTATGGCTACACCTTC. This encodes CASSPLGGGAFYGYTF.

CDR3 DNA: TGTGCCAGCAGCTTGACGCGGGGAGGGGGCAATCAGCCCCAGCATTTT. Amino acid sequence: CASSLTRGGGNQPQHF. This chain connects TRBV7-2 to TRBJ1-5; D possibly corresponds to TRBD1 (5 bases). Trimming cost V 3 bases and J 2 bases, with 14 bases left between them. CDR3 size: 16 residues. Germline assignment: CDR1 SGHTA and CDR2 FQGNSA.

This clonotype was recorded a few times. This rearrangement joins TRBV30 to TRBJ2-5, with TRBD1 identical over 7 bases. The CDR3 is 13 residues long. The V gene's germline CDR1 is GTSNPN and CDR2 SVGIG (reference sequence). The J segment lost 6 bases and the V segment lost 2 bases, leaving 6 bases of the junction unmatched. The CDR3 region is CAWSQGDGKTQYF. CDR3 DNA: TGTGCCTGGAGTCAGGGGGACGGCAAGACCCAGTACTTC.

This clonotype was detected once. The chain employs TRBV7-7 and TRBJ2-5; 7 bases are shared with TRBD2. CDR3 size: 13 residues. The trim removed 5 bases at V and 3 bases at J, leaving 3 bases unmatched. Per germline, CDR1 SSHAT and CDR2 FNYEAQ (reference sequence). The CDR3 reads CASSITSEETQYF. CDR3 DNA sequence: TGTGCCAGCAGCATCACTAGCGAAGAGACCCAGTACTTC.

The chain couples TRBV12-3 or TRBV12-4 to TRBJ1-2; D unresolved. CDR3 length: 13 amino acids. V was trimmed by 6 bases and J by 8 bases, leaving 16 bases between them. Written as DNA, the CDR3 is TGTGCCAGCAGCGAGGTAACTGATGGAGGCTACACCTTC. Its protein is CASSEVTDGGYTF.

This clonotype appeared once. This chain links TRBV19 with TRBJ2-1, with TRBD2 identical over 10 bases. Losses at the gene ends were 5 bases for V and 7 bases for J; bases not matched to a gene: 11. Germline V gives CDR1 LNHDA, CDR2 SQIVND (reference sequence). The CDR3 totals 16 residues. The CDR3 reads CASSLRLAGITNEQFF. CDR3 DNA sequence: TGTGCCAGTAGTCTTAGACTAGCGGGTATTACAAATGAGCAGTTCTTC.

The genes are TRBV30 and TRBJ2-7; D remains unclear. Trimming took off 4 bases at V and 2 bases at J, with 15 bases between the two ends. The CDR3 covers 14 residues. Germline V gene data show CDR1 as GTSNPN and CDR2 as SVGIG (reference sequence). CDR3 residues: CAWKTWEPPYEQYF. The CDR3 region has the DNA TGTGCCTGGAAGACGTGGGAACCCCCCTACGAGCAGTACTTC.

This sequence joins TRBV12-5 and TRBJ2-7, with 7 bases that match TRBD2. The junction had 16 bases not matched to a gene; V was cut back by 1 base and J by 4 bases. The CDR3 sequence is 18 residues long. Germline CDR1 and CDR2: LGHNT and FRNRAP. The CDR3 coding sequence is TGTGCTAGTGGTTTGGGACGCCCGACCCGGGGGGAGTGGTACGAGCAGTACTTC. Amino acid sequence: CASGLGRPTRGEWYEQYF.

This clonotype came up a few times. The chain links TRBV12-3 or TRBV12-4 to TRBJ2-3; D possibly corresponds to TRBD2 (5 bases). CDR3 length: 13 residues. V shed 1 base and J shed 6 bases, with 8 bases lying between them. The chain's CDR3 is CASSLGGEDTQYF. Written as DNA, the CDR3 is TGTGCCAGCAGTTTAGGGGGAGAGGATACGCAGTATTTT.

This clonotype was seen a handful of times. The chain links TRBV19 to TRBJ1-6; unclear D gene. Germline V gene sequence: CDR1 LNHDA, CDR2 SQIVND (reference sequence). V lost 2 bases to trimming and J lost 5 bases, with 7 bases between them. The CDR3 is 14 residues long. CDR3 region: CASSISADNSPLHF. In DNA, the CDR3 is TGTGCCAGTAGTATATCGGCCGATAATTCACCCCTCCACTTT.

The rearrangement links TRBV7-9 to TRBJ2-7, with TRBD1 identical over 9 bases. The trim removed 4 bases at V and 4 bases at J, leaving 8 bases unmatched. Germline V gives CDR1 SEHNR, CDR2 FQNEAQ (reference sequence). The CDR3 sequence is 15 residues long. DNA of the CDR3: TGTGCCAGCAGCTCAAGAAGGGACAGGGATTACGAGCAGTACTTC. Its translation is CASSSRRDRDYEQYF. The full variable domain, in which reference TRBV7-9 and TRBJ2-7 provide the parts outside the CDR3, is DTGVSQNPRHKITKRGQNVTFRCDPISEHNRLYWYRQTLGQGPEFLTYFQNEAQLEKSRLLSDRFSAERPKGSFSTLEIQRTEQGDSAMYLCASSSRRDRDYEQYFGPGTRLTVT.

There are a few counts of this clonotype. V gene TRBV7-9 combines with J gene TRBJ2-5; D is uncertain. The CDR3 runs to 13 residues. CDR1 SEHNR and CDR2 FQNEAQ come from the germline V gene (reference sequence). With 4 bases removed from V and 1 base from J, the gap between germline ends came to 7 bases. CDR3 in DNA: TGTGCCAGCAGCTATCGTCGCCAAGAGACCCAGTACTTC. Translating gives CASSYRRQETQYF.

This clonotype was seen more than once but under ten times. This chain uses TRBV19 with TRBJ2-5; TRBD1 might be the D (5 bases). This CDR3 is 14 amino acids long. Germline V gives CDR1 LNHDA, CDR2 SQIVND (reference sequence). V lost 3 bases, J lost 5 bases, and 13 bases lay in between. The CDR3 loop reads CASSIQGWGETQYF. The CDR3 DNA reads as TGTGCCAGTAGTATCCAGGGTTGGGGCGAGACCCAGTACTTC.

This rearrangement joins TRBV11-2 to TRBJ1-4; D gene ambiguous. The CDR3 contains 11 residues. V was pared by 0 bases and J by 14 bases, with 7 bases between. The germline CDR1 and CDR2 sequences are SGHAT and FQNNGV. CDR3 amino acids: CASSLDRRLFF. The DNA of the CDR3 is TGTGCCAGCAGCTTAGATCGGAGGCTGTTTTTT.

J is TRBJ1-2 and V is TRBV21-1; TRBD1 is taken as the D call from the table, unchecked against the DNA. TRBV21-1 is a pseudogene. This CDR3 has 14 amino acids. The chain's CDR3 is CASSKAAGGGGYTF. As DNA, the CDR3 is TGTGCCAGCAGCAAAGCGGCAGGGGGAGGAGGCTACACCTTC.

The chain employs TRBV12-3 or TRBV12-4 and TRBJ2-1; 14 nucleotides agree with TRBD2. J gave up 6 bases and V 4 bases, and 5 bases lay outside the gene matches. The CDR3 length is 16 residues. The CDR3 nucleotides are TGTGCCAGCAGTTACGGGACTAGCGGGGGTTTCAATGAGCAGTTCTTC. This translates into CASSYGTSGGFNEQFF.

This clonotype was detected only a few times. The chain is built from TRBV20-1 and TRBJ1-5, with 8 bases identical to TRBD1. Germline CDR1 is DFQATT and CDR2 is SNEGSKA (reference sequence). The CDR3 loop spans 18 amino acids. V lost 4 bases and J lost 0; bases outside the gene matches: 14. CDR3 sequence reads: CSAIGQGFPANSNQPQHF. The DNA of the CDR3 is TGCAGTGCTATCGGACAGGGTTTCCCGGCAAATAGCAATCAGCCCCAGCATTTT.

The chain combines TRBV12-3 or TRBV12-4 with TRBJ1-5; 10 nucleotides agree with TRBD1. The V segment lost 6 bases and the J segment 5 bases; nucleotides outside the gene matches: 4. The CDR3 loop spans 14 amino acids. The CDR3 is CASRTGTGDQPQHF. For the CDR3, the DNA is TGTGCCAGCAGAACCGGGACAGGGGATCAGCCCCAGCATTTT.

This clonotype appeared a few times. The gene calls are TRBV30 and TRBJ1-2, with 7 bases fitting TRBD1. V dropped 2 bases and J dropped 1; count of bases not matched to a gene: 16. In germline, CDR1 is GTSNPN, CDR2 SVGIG (reference sequence). The CDR3 runs 18 residues. The CDR3 DNA reads as TGTGCCTGGAGTCAAAGGATCCGGGACAGAAGACTTAACTATGGCTACACCTTC. Amino acids: CAWSQRIRDRRLNYGYTF.

In this sample, this clonotype turned up a few times. The chain has TRBV6-5 and TRBJ2-5, with D possibly matching TRBD2 (5 bases). This CDR3 spans 13 amino acids. Trimming took 2 bases from V and 3 from J, leaving 7 bases between them. Germline-derived CDR1 and CDR2 are MNHEY and SVGAGI. Here the CDR3 DNA reads TGTGCCAGCAGTTACAGCGGAAAAGAGACCCAGTACTTC. Its translation is CASSYSGKETQYF.

This clonotype has a single count. V usage is TRBV7-6 and J usage is TRBJ2-5; 7 bases map to TRBD2. The CDR3 length is 14 residues. Trimming removed 1 base from V and 2 bases from J; junction bases left unmatched: 1. Germline loops: CDR1 SGHVS, CDR2 FNYEAQ. The CDR3 sequence is CASSLVGGQETQYF. DNA for the CDR3: TGTGCCAGCAGCTTAGTCGGGGGGCAAGAGACCCAGTACTTC.

In its sample, this clonotype was seen once. The V call is TRBV4-1, the J call TRBJ2-5, with D perhaps matching TRBD2 (5 bases). Germline CDR1 and CDR2: MGHRA and YSYEKL. V was clipped by 4 bases and J by 3 bases, with 9 bases between them. This CDR3 comprises 13 residues. As DNA, the CDR3 is TGCGCCAGCAGCCGGACGAGGGAAGAGACCCAGTACTTC. It translates to CASSRTREETQYF.

The chain is built from TRBV15 and TRBJ1-2; 7 positions agree with TRBD1. V shed 3 bases, J shed 2 bases, and the junction held 6 bases outside the gene matches. The germline V gene has CDR1 LNHNV and CDR2 YYDKDF (reference sequence). The CDR3 is made up of 15 amino acids. CDR3 in amino acids: CATSSIQGGNYGYTF. CDR3 DNA: TGTGCCACCAGCAGTATCCAGGGGGGGAACTATGGCTACACCTTC.

This clonotype was observed a handful of times. The CDR3 region has the DNA TGTGCCAGCAGCCTTAGCCTCCAAGAGACCCAGTACTTC. It codes for CASSLSLQETQYF. The chain has TRBV7-2 and TRBJ2-5; D not resolved. The germline V gene encodes CDR1 SGHTA and CDR2 FQGNSA. The V and J ends lost 5 bases and 1 base respectively, with 8 bases between them. The CDR3 spans 13 residues.